The clone carrying this T cell receptor beta chain was picked up a small number of times. Its antigen remains unidentified. This entry belongs to a study of vaccination and CD4 T cells after COVID-19. Study-wide context: Overlapping spike peptides served as the stimulus for the cells. These peptides came from SARS-CoV-2 and from the common cold coronaviruses HCoV-NL63, HCoV-OC43 and HCoV-229E.

Cultured CD4+ T-cell DNA underwent Oncomine TCR Beta short-read sequencing. Using its own MiXCR run on the PCR reads, TCRdb lists one record per CDR3 protein. The sample lists roughly 7,000 distinct CDR3 sequences, roughly a quarter occurring once. Sample treatment: roughly 10-day PBMC culture with coronavirus spike peptide pools or control peptides (ViraFEST assay). The unexposed donor provided CD4+ T cells, which were taken before the COVID-19 pandemic (2011-2018). The ViraFEST method relied on peptide pools to expand antigen-specific T cells, followed by TCR sequencing. The origin of this receptor is a human donor in good health. Sequencing was performed on CD4+ T cells from blood, cultured in vitro.

This chain's CDR3 is CAANRGLATEAFF. CDR3 nucleotide sequence: TGTGCCGCAAACAGGGGGCTAGCGACTGAAGCTTTCTTT. V gene TRBV30 combines with J gene TRBJ1-1; TRBD1 agrees at 9 bases. In germline, CDR1 is GTSNPN, CDR2 SVGIG (reference sequence). V gave up 8 bases and J gave up 5 bases; unmatched junction bases: 9. The CDR3 consists of 13 residues.